This TCR beta chain emerged from a study of T cell changes during pregnancy in multiple sclerosis (dated by TCRdb to the late 2010s). General notes on the study: Changes in the T cell repertoire over the course of pregnancy were examined in this study in women with multiple sclerosis.

CDR1 and CDR2 (SGDLS, YYNGEE) derive from the germline V gene. The CDR3 runs 14 amino acids, cysteine and phenylalanine included. Just CDR3 DNA is preserved here, 42 bases in frame from base 1. V sheds 3 bases and J sheds 7 bases, leaving 16 bases between their ends. Details on this clone: There is no known antigen for this receptor. Base qualities are not recorded, but no much larger clone differs from it by a single base.

The library was generated by the immunoSEQ multiplex PCR assay. In TCRdb, the immuneACCESS table is reduced to in-frame sequences with V and J assigned. These tables do not hold every clone; where another copy was compared, an unresolved V gene accounts for under half, and the others remain unexplained. This sample gives around 36,000 clones in total; roughly nine tenths of them show up just once. In total, the top ten clones hold 7.8% of the sample. The clonotype originates from a female donor with multiple sclerosis, enrolled in a pregnancy study. The receptor chain draws on TRBV9 and TRBJ1-1; matching of 5 bases hints at TRBD1 as the D gene. The sample was CD8+ T cells from peripheral blood mononuclear cells, taken before pregnancy. The DNA is TGTGCCAGCAGCGCCACCGACAGCTATTTTGAAGCTTTCTTT. It encodes CASSATDSYFEAFF.